This TCR beta chain is from a study of shared clonotypes between healthy human individuals (dated by TCRdb to 2020 to 2021). Notes on the research overall: The cohort included three men and a couple of women between 18 and 49 years of age. For each donor, three plates each were used for CD4 naive and CD4 memory, two plates were used for CD8 naive, and one plate was used for CD8 memory. To estimate repertoire size and how much clonotypes are shared between individuals, the study performed deep sequencing of blood TCR repertoires from five healthy adults. To increase sequencing depth and limit assay-specific biases, different laboratories used diverse techniques to prepare libraries and sequence TCR repertoires. Leukapheresis yielded between about 0.94 and 8.9 billion PBMCs per donor. The study at large found these results: Only blood was sampled, and tissue TCR repertoires likely differ from those in blood. Pairwise subsampling led to the expectation that sequencing depth would affect the degree of clonotype sharing among donors. Compared with non-shared clonotypes, the clonotypes found in all four sorted-subset donors had higher generation probabilities. About 4.5% of naive CD4, 3.5% of naive CD8, about 2.4% of memory CD4, and 0.4% of memory CD8 clonotypes were shared across several donors. Estimated clonotype richness was generally larger for naive than for memory subsets. Incomplete sequencing was indicated by rarefaction of sorted-subset datasets, despite the large sequencing depth. The small number of donors limited the genetic and exposure-history diversity represented.

On this clone: Its recognized antigen is unknown. Per-nucleotide qualities are absent, and no much larger clonotype sits a single base away.

Healthy HIV-negative adults with no recently reported acute infections or vaccinations were included as donors. Only Caucasian adults living in Nashville, Tennessee, USA were represented among the donors. Magnetic negative selection was used to enrich CD4+ T cells, after which naive cells were positively selected on CD45RA and the negative fraction became the memory subset. Blood was obtained by leukapheresis, after which PBMCs were separated by Ficoll-Histopaque density gradient centrifugation and cryopreserved in liquid nitrogen vapor phase. Analytical flow cytometry was used to check the purity and quantity of every magnetically sorted T cell population. Genomic DNA was isolated from every sorted fraction and measured by UV absorbance on a Nanodrop 2000c. CDR3 length: 15 amino acids, cysteine to phenylalanine. CDR3 DNA only is kept here, 45 bases in frame from base 1. The CDR1 and CDR2 encoded by the germline V gene (reference sequence) are SEHNR and FQNEAQ. V is reduced by 2 bases and J by 0 bases, leaving a spacing of 5 bases between them.

TCR CDR3 regions were amplified from genomic DNA by multiplex PCR using the deep immunoSEQ assay. Extracted genomic DNA from each cell subset was distributed evenly across all wells of several immunoSEQ 96-well plates, and each plate was treated as a replicate. For sorted subsets, around 0.2 ug genomic DNA, equal to 30,000 to 35,000 T cell genomes, was loaded into each replicate PCR. Purified libraries were measured with a Qubit 3.0 fluorometer, size-checked on a Bioanalyzer 2100, and measured again with the KAPA Library Quantification kit. Every immunoSEQ 96-well plate was sequenced on a dedicated single-read 150-cycle Illumina NextSeq 550 flow cell. As for the original processing: Because the immunoSEQ output included only junctional sequences and no quality scores, the filtering could not be the same as the filtering used for full-length reads. Sequences were annotated with PyIR, a Python wrapper for IgBLAST v1.9, using IMGT germline references to assign V/J genes and CDR3. Reads were removed for weak V/J assignments (E-value above 1e-6), missing CDR3, stop codons, out-of-frame junctions, or ambiguous translated residues. V3J clonotypes were defined as sequences sharing the same inferred V gene, J gene, and CDR3 amino acid sequence. Percentage overlap between repertoires was computed as shared unique clonotypes divided by the size of the smaller repertoire. Richness of each repertoire was evaluated using RTK rarefaction, the Chao1 estimator, and Recon v2.1 estimates of unobserved clonotypes. Generation probabilities were computed with OLGA for all TCRbeta clonotypes obtained by the gDNA method from several donors. TCRdb mirrors the immuneACCESS table, restricted to in-frame sequences. Some clones are absent from its copies; in checked studies, under half trace to an unresolved V gene, and the reason for the others is unknown. That table furnishes V, J and clone size, whereas the DNA furnished D and trimming. The sample table shows over a million clones, and roughly 74% are seen once. Roughly 0.62% of the sample is taken by the ten largest.

The source material was memory CD4+ T cells from PBMCs. The sample's cell subset or site label, in plain terms: CD45RA-negative fraction. The chain employs TRBV7-9 and TRBJ2-6, with no confidently assigned D gene. The sequence was obtained from a man between 18 and 35 years old in good health. Some clones in this sample may be carry-over from other donors' samples. This receptor has the CDR3 CASSLTGSGANVLTF. The base sequence is TGTGCCAGCAGCTTAACGGGCTCTGGGGCCAACGTCCTGACTTTC. With all but the CDR3 taken from the reference TRBV7-9 and TRBJ2-6 genes, the full variable domain is: DTGVSQNPRHKITKRGQNVTFRCDPISEHNRLYWYRQTLGQGPEFLTYFQNEAQLEKSRLLSDRFSAERPKGSFSTLEIQRTEQGDSAMYLCASSLTGSGANVLTFGAGSRLTVL.